The rows below give T cell receptor beta chains drawn from one sample of a study of blood T cell repertoires in COVID-19. Sequencing was performed with immunoSEQ multiplex PCR; in TCRdb, only in-frame clones are kept and a portion is missing. The sample has 250,000 to 350,000 clones, 75% to 90% seen once. Sequencing was done on a sample of peripheral blood. Every receptor here comes from a woman aged 55-75 years with acute or convalescent COVID-19. The CDR3 runs from the conserved cysteine through the conserved F or W. The order of the fields is clone size, V gene, D gene, J gene, CDR3 protein, CDR3 DNA. D genes are given only for firm matches. The size field is filled for only some rows; it gives once, few, many or a size class.

.	TRBV7-2	.	TRBJ1-2	CASSSQGRQRWGYGYTF	TGTGCCAGCAGCTCCCAGGGCCGACAACGGTGGGGATATGGCTACACCTTC
.	TRBV5-1	.	TRBJ2-1	CASRSADLPFF	TGCGCCAGCAGGAGCGCGGATTTGCCGTTCTTC
.	TRBV11-1	.	TRBJ1-1	CASSLGGTNTEAFF	TGTGCCAGCAGCTTGGGAGGGACGAACACTGAAGCTTTCTTT
.	TRBV18	.	TRBJ2-3	CASSKGADRVDTQYF	TGTGCCAGCTCAAAAGGGGCAGACCGGGTGGATACGCAGTATTTT
once	TRBV30	.	TRBJ2-6	CAWSSLGGAWLSSGANVLTF	TGTGCCTGGAGTTCCCTGGGGGGAGCCTGGCTCTCGTCTGGGGCCAACGTCCTGACTTTC
.	TRBV27	.	TRBJ1-5	CASSFLNPGRQSLNQPQHF	TGTGCCAGCAGTTTCCTCAACCCGGGAAGGCAGAGTTTAAATCAGCCCCAGCATTTT
once	TRBV7-8	.	TRBJ2-2	CASSRYTGELFF	TGTGCCAGCAGCCGCTACACCGGGGAGCTGTTTTTT
few	TRBV28	TRBD1	TRBJ1-1	CASRQGAGEAFF	TGTGCCAGCAGGCAGGGGGCTGGTGAAGCTTTCTTT
.	TRBV27	.	TRBJ1-1	CASSLSRNTEAFF	TGTGCCAGCAGCTTATCCAGGAACACTGAAGCTTTCTTT
.	TRBV29-1	.	TRBJ2-5	CSVELSQETQYF	TGCAGCGTTGAACTTTCGCAAGAGACCCAGTACTTC
.	TRBV7-9	TRBD2	TRBJ2-5	CASSSSGTSGQETQYF	TGTGCCAGCAGCTCGTCCGGGACTAGCGGCCAAGAGACCCAGTACTTC